A single TCR beta chain is shown here with its context. Its target antigen remains unknown. No base-level quality is on record; no much larger clone is a single base apart. The source of the sample is a study of blood T cell repertoires in COVID-19 (dated by TCRdb to 2019 to 2021). Concerning the study at large: Collaborator samples came from the United States, Italy and Spain and covered acute and convalescent phases of COVID-19. The material from the prospective study consisted of cDNA or gDNA derived from T cells, B-cell-depleted T cells, or PBMCs. A freely available public database, intended as a resource for researchers studying the immune response to SARS-CoV-2, is where the repertoires were released. Samples were obtained from the ongoing ImmuneRACE study (first 160 participants) and from 950 to 1,500 subjects provided by 6 global collaborators. A de-identified subject ID, COVID-19 status, age in years and sex were almost always included in the sample metadata. Subjects who had been exposed to COVID-19, were actively infected with it, or had recovered from it provided the deeply sampled blood TCRbeta repertoires that made up the dataset. Where available, HLA class I and class II types were taken from metadata supplied by the sample provider and were not determined by assay-based typing. What the research found in general, with its limitations: How much clinical and demographic metadata was included differed by source and by participant, and the metadata was provided uncurated.

Participants in the prospective study were aged about 18 to 95 years, lived in under 30 United States geographic areas, and enrolled through a virtual design. In the prospective study, participants were assigned to cohorts based on the clinical history participants reported in a screening survey and a study questionnaire. A participant counted as exposed if, within 2 weeks of entering the study, that participant had been in contact with someone who had a PCR-confirmed or clinician-diagnosed COVID-19 case. Each participant in the prospective study had whole blood, serum and a nasopharyngeal or oropharyngeal swab collected by mobile phlebotomists. Participants in the prospective study had the option to provide additional blood draws and questionnaires over a roughly 2-month period. Blood samples from the prospective study were shipped frozen or at room temperature prior to DNA extraction. The CDR3 starts with the cysteine, ends with the phenylalanine, and has 12 residues. The DNA shown is the 36-base CDR3, in frame from base 1. Based on the germline V gene, the CDR1 and CDR2 sequences are SQVTM and ANQGSEA. The germline ends are 11 bases apart after V is trimmed by 8 bases and J by 1 base.

The immunoSEQ Assay, a bias-controlled multiplex PCR, was used to amplify TCRbeta CDR3 regions from genomic DNA. Turning to the authors' computational methods: The number of nucleated cells in each sample was estimated from the amplification of reference gene primers within the assay. Sequence reads were collapsed and filtered to measure the absolute abundance of every unique TCRbeta CDR3 rearrangement. Productive Simpson clonality was computed per sample as the square root of Simpson's diversity index over productive rearrangements. TCRdb mirrors the immuneACCESS table, restricted to in-frame sequences. Some clones are absent from its copies; in checked studies, under half trace to an unresolved V gene, and the reason for the others is unknown. The V and J calls and clone size come from that table; D and trimming were worked out from the DNA. The sample yields around 400,000 clones; about 88% were counted once. 1.4% of the sample belongs to the ten largest clones.

This sequence was found in a woman aged 18-29 years who had been exposed to COVID-19. Sequencing was carried out using PBMCs or T cells enriched from blood (not recorded which). In this chain, TRBV29-1 is recombined with TRBJ1-1; a tentative D match to TRBD1 spans 6 bases. CDR3 region: CSLKTGNTEAFF. Here is the DNA: TGCAGCTTAAAGACAGGGAACACTGAAGCTTTCTTT.